The T cell receptor beta chain described here comes from a study of monozygotic twins with inflammatory bowel disease. The CDR3 extends over 18 amino acids. TCRdb re-called the 5' RACE reads; every CDR3 protein appears as one record, without DNA. The repertoire table contains 400,000 to 500,000 distinct CDR3 sequences. The material sequenced was blood. The V call is TRBV12-3 or TRBV12-4, the J call TRBJ2-7; the D gene TCRdb calls, TRBD2, cannot be checked with no DNA. The sequence was obtained from a human donor with ulcerative colitis or Crohn's disease, or a healthy co-twin of an affected twin (not recorded which). The CDR3 loop reads CASSYLSPGLAGGREQYF.